Below are 7 T cell receptor beta chains sequenced from a single sample in a study of T cells after yellow fever vaccination. Each CDR3 protein gets one entry after TCRdb re-called the 5' RACE reads with MiXCR. The top ten clones hold around 3.5% of a sample with approximately 250,000 distinct CDR3 sequences, 5.2% of them seen once. This specimen consisted of CD4+ T cells sorted from PBMCs, obtained on the day of the yellow fever booster vaccination. Receptors were obtained from a man between 18 and 29 years old who received the YFV17D yellow fever vaccine.

This clonotype was detected only a few times. The V call is TRBV7-2, the J call TRBJ1-2, with 7 bases matching TRBD1. CDR1 is SGHTA, CDR2 FQGNSA, per germline. The CDR3 has 15 residues. V lost 5 bases to trimming and J lost 6 bases; unmatched junction nucleotides: 12. The CDR3 sequence is CASSRSPDREHGYTF. The CDR3 bases are TGTGCCAGCAGCCGCAGCCCAGACAGGGAGCATGGCTACACCTTC.

The rearrangement uses TRBV3-1 and TRBJ2-7; the match to TRBD2 covers 9 bases. From germline, CDR1 is LGHDT and CDR2 YNNKEL (reference sequence). The CDR3 runs 15 residues. V lost 1 base to trimming and J lost 6 bases; unmatched junction nucleotides: 7. In nucleotides, the CDR3 is TGTGCCAGCAGCCAAGGGGTAGCGGGGGTGGCCGAGCAGTACGTC. It codes for CASSQGVAGVAEQYV.

The table lists this clonotype with a few counts. V usage is TRBV29-1 and J usage is TRBJ1-5, with 9 positions matching TRBD1. V lost 8 bases to trimming and J lost 3 bases; unmatched junction nucleotides: 11. Germline V lookup: CDR1 SQVTM, CDR2 ANQGSEA. The CDR3 loop spans 15 amino acids. The CDR3 spells CSISLGTGPNQPQHF. DNA for the CDR3: TGCAGCATAAGCCTTGGGACAGGGCCCAATCAGCCCCAGCATTTT.

There are many counts of this clonotype. The chain has TRBV12-3 or TRBV12-4 and TRBJ2-3; D is undetermined. CDR3 size: 14 residues. Trimming removed 4 bases from V and 3 bases from J, with 11 bases in between. The CDR3 nucleotides are TGTGCCAGCAGTTCTCTGTGGGGAACAGATACGCAGTATTTT. It codes for CASSSLWGTDTQYF.

In this sample, this clonotype turned up a few times. The V call is TRBV21-1, the J call TRBJ2-3; the table's D gene call, TRBD1, was not cross checked with the DNA. TRBV21-1 is assigned pseudogene status. There are 17 residues in the CDR3. The CDR3 sequence: CASSKVGRGRCTDTQYF. The CDR3 DNA is TGTGCCAGCAGCAAAGTCGGCAGGGGGAGATGTACAGATACGCAGTATTTT.

This clonotype was detected only a few times. The chain uses TRBV5-1 and TRBJ2-6; D is perhaps TRBD1 (6 bases). In germline, CDR1 is SGHRS, CDR2 YFSETQ. Trimming cost V 4 bases and J 1 base, with 15 bases left between them. The CDR3 has 17 amino acids. The CDR3 nucleotides are TGCGCCAGCAGCAACCGGGACATTTGGTCTGGGGCCAACGTCCTGACTTTC. Its protein product is CASSNRDIWSGANVLTF.

This clonotype was counted between two and nine times. This chain joins TRBV3-1 and TRBJ1-2; possible D gene TRBD1, 5 bases. The CDR3 is made up of 16 amino acids. Germline lookup yields CDR1 LGHDT and CDR2 YNNKEL (reference sequence). V lost 4 bases and J lost 8, with 23 bases in between. The CDR3 region is CASSLNPPGTISGYTF. CDR3 in DNA: TGTGCCAGCAGCCTCAATCCTCCCGGGACTATCAGCGGCTACACCTTC. Full variable domain (missing parts from reference TRBV3-1 and TRBJ1-2): DTAVSQTPKYLVTQMGNDKSIKCEQNLGHDTMYWYKQDSKKFLKIMFSYNNKELIINETVPNRFSPKSPDKAHLNLHINSLELGDSAVYFCASSLNPPGTISGYTFGSGTRLTVV.